The TCR beta chain described here comes from a study of technical replicates of blood from a handful of donors. Measured with immunoSEQ multiplex PCR; TCRdb has only the in-frame clones, and not every one. The repertoire has 65,000 to 90,000 clones, 75% to 95% of them found once; the top ten carry 0.2% to 0.25%. The germline gives CDR1 MGHRA, CDR2 YSYEKL. The CDR3 runs to 16 residues. Trimming took 1 base from V and 8 from J; bases not matched to a gene: 10. The rearrangement joins TRBV4-1 to TRBJ2-1; 8 bases fit TRBD2. This clonotype was obtained from a human donor in good health. Sequencing input: T cells isolated from PBMCs. The CDR3 bases are TGCGCCAGCAGCCAAGCTCGTCGGACGCGGGGGGATGAGCAGTTCTTC. This gives the protein CASSQARRTRGDEQFF.